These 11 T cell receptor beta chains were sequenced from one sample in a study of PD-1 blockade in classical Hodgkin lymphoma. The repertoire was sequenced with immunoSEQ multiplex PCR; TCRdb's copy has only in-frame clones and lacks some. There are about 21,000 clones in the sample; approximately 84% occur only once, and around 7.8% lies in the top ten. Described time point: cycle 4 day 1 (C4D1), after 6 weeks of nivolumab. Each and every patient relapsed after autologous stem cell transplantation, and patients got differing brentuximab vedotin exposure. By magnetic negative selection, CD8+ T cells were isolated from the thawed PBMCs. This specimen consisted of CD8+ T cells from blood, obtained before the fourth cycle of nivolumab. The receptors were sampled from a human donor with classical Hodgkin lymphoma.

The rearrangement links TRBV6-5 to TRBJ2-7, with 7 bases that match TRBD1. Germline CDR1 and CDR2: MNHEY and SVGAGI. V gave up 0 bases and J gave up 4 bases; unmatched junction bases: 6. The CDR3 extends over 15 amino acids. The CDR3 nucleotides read TGTGCCAGCAGTTACTCGGAGAGGGGGCGGTACGAGCAGTACTTC. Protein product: CASSYSERGRYEQYF.

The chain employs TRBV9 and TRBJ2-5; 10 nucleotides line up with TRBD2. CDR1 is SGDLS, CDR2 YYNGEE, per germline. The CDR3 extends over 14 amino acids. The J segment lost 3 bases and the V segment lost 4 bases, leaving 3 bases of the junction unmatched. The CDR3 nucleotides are TGTGCCAGCAGCACTAGCGGGGAGGAAGAGACCCAGTACTTC. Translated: CASSTSGEEETQYF.

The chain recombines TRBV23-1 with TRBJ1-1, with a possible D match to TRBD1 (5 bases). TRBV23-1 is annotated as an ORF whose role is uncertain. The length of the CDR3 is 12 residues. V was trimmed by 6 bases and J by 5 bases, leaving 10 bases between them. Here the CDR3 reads CASRQGGTEAFF. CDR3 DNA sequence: TGCGCCAGCAGGCAGGGAGGGACTGAAGCTTTCTTT.

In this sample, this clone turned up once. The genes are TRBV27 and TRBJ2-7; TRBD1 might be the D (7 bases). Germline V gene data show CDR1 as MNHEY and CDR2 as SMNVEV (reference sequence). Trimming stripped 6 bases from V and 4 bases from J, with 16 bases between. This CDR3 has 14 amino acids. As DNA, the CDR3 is TGTGCCAGCAGATACAGGGGACTCGCGTACGAGCAGTACTTC. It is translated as CASRYRGLAYEQYF.

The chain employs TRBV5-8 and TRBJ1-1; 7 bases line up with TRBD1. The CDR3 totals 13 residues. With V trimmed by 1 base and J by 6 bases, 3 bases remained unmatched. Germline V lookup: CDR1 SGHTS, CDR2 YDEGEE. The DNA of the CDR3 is TGTGCCAGCAGCTTGCAAGGGGGCGCTGAAGCTTTCTTT. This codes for CASSLQGGAEAFF. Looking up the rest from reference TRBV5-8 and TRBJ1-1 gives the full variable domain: EAGVTQSPTHLIKTRGQQATLRCSPISGHTSVYWYQQALGLGLQFLLWYDEGEERNRGNFPPRFSGRQFPNYSSELNVNALELEDSALYLCASSLQGGAEAFFGQGTRLTVV.

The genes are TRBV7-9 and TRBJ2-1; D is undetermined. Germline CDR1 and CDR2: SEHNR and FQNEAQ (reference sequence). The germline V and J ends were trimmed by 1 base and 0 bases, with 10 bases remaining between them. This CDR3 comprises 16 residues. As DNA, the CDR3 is TGTGCCAGCAGCTTAGAGATGGTTAACTCCTACAATGAGCAGTTCTTC. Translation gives CASSLEMVNSYNEQFF.

Here the CDR3 reads CASRGAGANVLTF. CDR3 coding DNA: TGCGCCAGCAGAGGTGCTGGGGCCAACGTCCTGACTTTC. J is TRBJ2-6 and V is TRBV5-1, with D unresolved. Trimming shortened V by 5 bases and J by 2 bases, and 5 bases separated the two germline ends. The length of the CDR3 is 13 residues. In germline, CDR1 is SGHRS, CDR2 YFSETQ.

The CDR3 reads CASSRTSGFYEQYF. For the CDR3, the DNA is TGTGCCAGCAGCCGGACTAGCGGATTCTACGAGCAGTACTTC. This chain connects TRBV5-4 to TRBJ2-7; TRBD2 agrees at 10 bases. Germline V lookup: CDR1 SGHNT, CDR2 YYREEE (reference sequence). J gave up 3 bases and V 4 bases, and 4 bases lay outside the gene matches. The CDR3 has 14 residues.

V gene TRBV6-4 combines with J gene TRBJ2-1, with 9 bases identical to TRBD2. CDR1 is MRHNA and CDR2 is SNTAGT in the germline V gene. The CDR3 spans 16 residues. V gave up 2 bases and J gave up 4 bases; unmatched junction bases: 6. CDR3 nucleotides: TGTGCCAGCAGTGACGAGGGTAGCGGGGGTTACAATGAGCAGTTCTTC. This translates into CASSDEGSGGYNEQFF.

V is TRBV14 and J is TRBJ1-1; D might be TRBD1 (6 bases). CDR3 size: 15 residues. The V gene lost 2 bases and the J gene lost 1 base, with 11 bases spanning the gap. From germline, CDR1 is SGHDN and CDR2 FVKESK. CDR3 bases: TGTGCCAGCAGCCAACTAACAGGGAGGAACACTGAAGCTTTCTTT. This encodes CASSQLTGRNTEAFF.

The DNA for the CDR3 is TGTGCCAGCAGCTTAGAATACGGGGGGGAGGTAAACATTCAGTACTTC. Translation gives CASSLEYGGEVNIQYF. The genes are TRBV11-2 and TRBJ2-4, with TRBD2 identical over 8 bases. Germline CDR1 reads SGHAT; CDR2 reads FQNNGV. The J segment lost 6 bases and the V segment lost 0 bases, leaving 7 bases of the junction unmatched. The CDR3 length is 16 residues.